The clone carrying this T cell receptor (beta chain) was found a few times. Its antigen is undetermined. The record originates from a study of TIL therapy for anti-PD-1-resistant metastatic lung cancer. In the study overall: Tumors were harvested before any PD-1/PD-L1 blockade. Median tumor PD-L1 proportion score was approximately 6.3%. Study conclusions and caveats: TIL clonotype persistence in blood showed no apparent association with response.

Time point defined: pre-treatment sample, taken before nivolumab and TIL therapy. The junction had 2 bases not matched to a gene; V was cut back by 0 bases and J by 3 bases. Germline assignment: CDR1 LGHNA and CDR2 YSLEER. CDR3 length equals 16 residues. The immunoSEQ assay was v3. The table came from immunoSEQ multiplex PCR; TCRdb's copy has only in-frame clones and leaves some out. Of more than 20,000 clones listed, roughly 79% are singletons. The sample here was blood, taken at baseline. V and J are TRBV4-3 and TRBJ2-3, with 11 bases fitting TRBD2. This receptor was obtained from a person aged 25-80 years with non-small cell lung cancer. The CDR3 bases are TGCGCCAGCAGCCAAGATCTAGCGGGAGGAACAGATACGCAGTATTTT. Its translation: CASSQDLAGGTDTQYF.